The 8 T cell receptor beta chains reported below all come from one sample, sequenced in a study of graft-versus-host responses after intestinal transplantation. Graft-derived tissue was subjected to processing to liberate intraepithelial and lamina propria lymphocytes. The data were produced by immunoSEQ multiplex PCR, yet TCRdb's version contains in-frame clones alone and is incomplete. This table holds about 1,900 clones, less than 90% found once. The source was ileum tissue, collected less than 70 days after transplant. These TCRs come from a human patient who received an intestinal transplant, so some T cells may come from the graft donor.

This clone was picked up one time. The chain links TRBV5-4 to TRBJ1-2, with D possibly TRBD1 on 5 matching bases. This CDR3 is built from 14 residues. Germline V lookup: CDR1 SGHNT, CDR2 YYREEE (reference sequence). V dropped 0 bases and J dropped 6 bases, with 12 bases sitting between them. This CDR3 is CASSLEGAVHGYTF. In nucleotides, the CDR3 is TGTGCCAGCAGCTTGGAAGGGGCGGTCCATGGCTACACCTTC.

The chain employs TRBV11-2 and TRBJ1-2; D gene unclear. This CDR3 is 14 amino acids long. Germline CDR1 is SGHAT and CDR2 is FQNNGV. Trimming took 1 base from V and 6 from J, leaving 12 bases between them. The CDR3 coding sequence is TGTGCCAGCAGCTTAGCGCGTGGGCAGGATGGCTACACCTTC. It encodes CASSLARGQDGYTF.

The genes are TRBV9 and TRBJ2-7; the match to TRBD2 covers 7 bases. Germline loops: CDR1 SGDLS, CDR2 YYNGEE. The J segment lost 2 bases and the V segment lost 3 bases, leaving 5 bases of the junction unmatched. The CDR3 covers 14 residues. DNA for the CDR3: TGTGCCAGCAGCGGGGGGGGAGGGCCCTACGAGCAGTACTTC. This sequence encodes CASSGGGGPYEQYF.

The chain has TRBV14 and TRBJ1-1; 7 positions agree with TRBD1. Trimming cost V 4 bases and J 10 bases; bases outside gene matches: 9. Germline V gene lookup returns CDR1 SGHDN and CDR2 FVKESK. There are 13 residues in the CDR3. The CDR3 nucleotides read TGTGCCAGCAGCCTGACAGGGCTATCGAGAGCTTTCTTT. It is translated as CASSLTGLSRAFF.

This clone was observed a handful of times. The CDR3 protein is CASSFAGEETQYF. CDR3 coding DNA: TGTGCCAGCAGCTTTGCGGGAGAGGAGACCCAGTACTTC. V usage is TRBV7-2 and J usage is TRBJ2-5; the match to TRBD2 covers 7 bases. Trimming cost V 3 bases and J 5 bases; bases outside gene matches: 3. The length of the CDR3 is 13 residues. The germline gives CDR1 SGHTA, CDR2 FQGNSA.

The gene calls are TRBV19 and TRBJ2-3; D remains unclear. CDR1 and CDR2 (germline): LNHDA, SQIVND (reference sequence). The CDR3 length is 10 residues. V was cut by 7 bases and J by 6 bases, with 5 bases left in between. CDR3 sequence: CASNCDTQYF. CDR3 sequence (DNA): TGTGCCAGTAATTGTGATACGCAGTATTTT.

The chain couples TRBV4-2 to TRBJ2-5; D gene uncertain. CDR1 and CDR2 (germline): LGHNA, YNFKEQ. The CDR3 has 13 residues. V lost 0 bases to trimming and J lost 14 bases, with 16 bases between them. As DNA, the CDR3 is TGTGCCAGCAGCCAAGATCGGCATAATAGCCTATACTTC. Its protein product is CASSQDRHNSLYF.

This chain uses TRBV19 with TRBJ1-2, with D perhaps TRBD1 (5 bases). Germline CDR1 and CDR2: LNHDA and SQIVND (reference sequence). Trimming cost V 4 bases and J 4 bases, with 22 bases left between them. The length of the CDR3 is 17 residues. This CDR3 is CASSRSGANRKTYGYTF. The CDR3 DNA follows: TGTGCCAGTAGTAGATCTGGGGCAAATCGAAAGACCTATGGCTACACCTTC.